This T cell receptor (beta chain) came from a study of blood T cell repertoires in COVID-19. This clone was picked up a small number of times. The table came from immunoSEQ multiplex PCR; TCRdb's copy has only in-frame clones and leaves some out. The sample has roughly 250,000 clones; about nine tenths are singletons. The CDR3 extends over 14 amino acids. V gave up 5 bases and J gave up 6 bases, with 14 bases separating them. Germline V gives CDR1 LNHDA, CDR2 SQIVND (reference sequence). The sample comprised peripheral blood. This clonotype originated in a woman in her thirties or forties with acute or convalescent COVID-19. The J gene is TRBJ1-5, the V gene TRBV19, with TRBD1 as a possible D gene (6 bases). CDR3 in amino acids: CASSSSQGSQPQHF. Here the CDR3 DNA reads TGTGCCAGTAGTTCGTCTCAGGGGTCTCAGCCCCAGCATTTT.